This TCR beta chain is from a study of vaccination effects on CD4 cells after COVID-19. Whole-study context: Before sequencing, viral peptide pools were used by the ViraFEST assay to expand antigen-specific CD4+ T cells. Every well housed around 2 million PBMC, which grew in culture alongside around 10 IU/ml IL-2 and 10 ug/ml peptides. Study results and limitations: A shortage of convalescent patients and an absence of early post-infection timepoints characterized the study.

This clone showed up just a few times. What it binds is unknown. This CDR3 is 14 amino acids long. The V segment lost 5 bases and the J segment 4 bases; nucleotides outside the gene matches: 5. The germline gives CDR1 MRHNA, CDR2 SNTAGT. Culture proceeded for more than 8 days, and CD4+ T cells were then isolated. On day 3 and again on day 7, half the medium was replaced with IL-2 medium. Assay used: immunoSEQ multiplex PCR; TCRdb lists only in-frame clones, some missing. The sample consists of almost 40,000 clones, about 80% of them appearing once. This sequence originates from a human donor who received a COVID-19 vaccine. The J gene is TRBJ1-5, the V gene TRBV6-4, with TRBD1 identical over 7 bases. The input for sequencing was CD4+ T cells from PBMCs cultured without peptide, taken before COVID-19 vaccination. CDR3 DNA: TGTGCCAGCAGTTCGACAGGGAATAATCAGCCCCAGCATTTT. Translation gives CASSSTGNNQPQHF.